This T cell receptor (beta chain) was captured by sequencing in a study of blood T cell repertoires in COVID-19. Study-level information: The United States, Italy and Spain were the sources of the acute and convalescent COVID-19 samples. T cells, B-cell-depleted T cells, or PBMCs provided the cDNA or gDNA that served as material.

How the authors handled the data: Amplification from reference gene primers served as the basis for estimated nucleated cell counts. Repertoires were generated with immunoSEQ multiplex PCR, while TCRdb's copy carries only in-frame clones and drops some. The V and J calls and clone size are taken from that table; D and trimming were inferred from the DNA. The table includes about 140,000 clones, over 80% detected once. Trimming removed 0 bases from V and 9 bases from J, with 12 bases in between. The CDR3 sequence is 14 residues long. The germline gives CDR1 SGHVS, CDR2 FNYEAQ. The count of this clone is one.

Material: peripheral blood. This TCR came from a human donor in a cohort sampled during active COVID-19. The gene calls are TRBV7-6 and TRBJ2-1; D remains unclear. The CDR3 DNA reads TGTGCCAGCAGCTTAGCGTCGGGTATTGGTGAGCAGTTCTTC. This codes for CASSLASGIGEQFF.